The entry below gives a single T cell receptor (beta chain) sequence along with its context. The antigen remains unidentified. Germline lookup yields CDR1 MDHEN and CDR2 SYDVKM. J was trimmed by 5 bases and V by 4 bases; bases with no gene match: 3. The CDR3 contains 14 residues. At the Johns Hopkins FTIC core, DNA taken from cultured CD4+ T cells was sequenced by way of the Oncomine TCR Beta short-read assay. TCRdb called the PCR reads again in MiXCR, with one record for every CDR3 protein. This sample has approximately 14,000 distinct CDR3 sequences, with 53% found just once. The data stem from a study of vaccination and CD4 T cells after COVID-19. Study information: Six males and four females, two of them Hispanic, were enrolled as convalescents. Collection of post-COVID samples occurred a median around 96 days after diagnosis, spanning a range of 35 to 161.

Specified treatment: approximately nine-day PBMC culture with coronavirus spike peptide pools or control peptides (ViraFEST assay). Culture of some 1.9 million PBMCs per well took place with around 10 IU/ml IL-2 and roughly 9.5 ug/ml peptide pools. The TCR was taken from a human donor who had recovered from COVID-19. The J gene is TRBJ2-7, the V gene TRBV28; 12 bases are a match to TRBD1. Sequenced material: CD4+ T cells from blood, cultured in vitro. This CDR3 reads CASSSGTGGNEQYF. CDR3 in DNA: TGTGCCAGCAGTTCCGGGACAGGGGGCAACGAGCAGTACTTC.